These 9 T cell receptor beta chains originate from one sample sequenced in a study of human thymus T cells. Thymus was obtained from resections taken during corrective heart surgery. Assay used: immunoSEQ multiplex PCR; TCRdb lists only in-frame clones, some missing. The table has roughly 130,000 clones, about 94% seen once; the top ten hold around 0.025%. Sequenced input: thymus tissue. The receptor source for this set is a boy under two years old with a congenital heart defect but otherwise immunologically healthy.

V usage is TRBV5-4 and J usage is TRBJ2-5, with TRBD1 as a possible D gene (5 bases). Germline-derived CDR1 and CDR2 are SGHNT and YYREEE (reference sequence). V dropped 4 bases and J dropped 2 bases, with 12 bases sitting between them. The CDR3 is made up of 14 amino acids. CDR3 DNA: TGTGCCAGCAGCCCAACAGGTCTTCAAGAGACCCAGTACTTC. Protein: CASSPTGLQETQYF.

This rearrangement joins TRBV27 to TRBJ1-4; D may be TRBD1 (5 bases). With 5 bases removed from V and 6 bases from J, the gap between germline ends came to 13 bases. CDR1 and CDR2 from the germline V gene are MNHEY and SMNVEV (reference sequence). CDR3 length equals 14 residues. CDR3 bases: TGTGCCAGCAGTCCACAGGAAGGATATGAAAAACTGTTTTTT. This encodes CASSPQEGYEKLFF.

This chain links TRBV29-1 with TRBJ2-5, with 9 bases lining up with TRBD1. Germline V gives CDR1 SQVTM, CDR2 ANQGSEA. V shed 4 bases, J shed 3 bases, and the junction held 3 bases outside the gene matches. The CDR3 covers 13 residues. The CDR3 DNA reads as TGCAGCGTTGTAGACAGGGGGAAAGAGACCCAGTACTTC. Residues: CSVVDRGKETQYF.

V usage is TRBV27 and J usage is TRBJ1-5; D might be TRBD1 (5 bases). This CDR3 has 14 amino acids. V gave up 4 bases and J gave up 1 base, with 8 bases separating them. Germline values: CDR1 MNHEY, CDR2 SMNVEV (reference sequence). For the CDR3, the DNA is TGTGCCAGCAGTTCCCGGGACAGCAATCAGCCCCAGCATTTT. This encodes CASSSRDSNQPQHF.

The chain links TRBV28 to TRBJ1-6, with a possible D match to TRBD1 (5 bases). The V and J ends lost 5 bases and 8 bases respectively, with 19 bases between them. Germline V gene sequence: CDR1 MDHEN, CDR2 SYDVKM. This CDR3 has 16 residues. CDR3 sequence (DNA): TGTGCCAGCAGTCCACTGACGACAGATCAGGATTCACCCCTCCACTTT. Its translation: CASSPLTTDQDSPLHF.

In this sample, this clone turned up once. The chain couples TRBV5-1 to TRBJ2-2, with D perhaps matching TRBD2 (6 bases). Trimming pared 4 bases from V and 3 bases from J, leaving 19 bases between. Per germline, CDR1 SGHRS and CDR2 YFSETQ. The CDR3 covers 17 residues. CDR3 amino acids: CASSHVGGLGDTGELFF. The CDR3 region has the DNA TGCGCCAGCAGCCACGTCGGGGGATTAGGGGACACCGGGGAGCTGTTTTTT.

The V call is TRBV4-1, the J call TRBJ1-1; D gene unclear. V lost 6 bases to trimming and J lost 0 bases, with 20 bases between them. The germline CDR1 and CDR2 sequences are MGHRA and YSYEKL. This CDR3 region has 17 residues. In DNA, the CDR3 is TGCGCCAGCAGTCCTGATCCCTCACCGAAGATGAACACTGAAGCTTTCTTT. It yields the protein CASSPDPSPKMNTEAFF.

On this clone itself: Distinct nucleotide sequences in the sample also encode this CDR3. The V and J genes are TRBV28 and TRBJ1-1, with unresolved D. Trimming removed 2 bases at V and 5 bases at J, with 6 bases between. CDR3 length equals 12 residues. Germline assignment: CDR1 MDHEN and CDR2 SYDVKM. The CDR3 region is CASSLRYTEAFF. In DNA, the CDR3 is TGTGCCAGCAGTTTAAGGTATACTGAAGCTTTCTTT.

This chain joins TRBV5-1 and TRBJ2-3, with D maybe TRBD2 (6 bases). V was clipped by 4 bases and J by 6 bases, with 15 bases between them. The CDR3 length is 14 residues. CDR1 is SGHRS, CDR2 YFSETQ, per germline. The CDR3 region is CASSPVGGEDTQYF. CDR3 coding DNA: TGCGCCAGCAGCCCCGTCGGGGGTGAGGATACGCAGTATTTT.